This passage covers 2 T cell receptor beta chains from one sample sequenced in a study of T cell responses to AZD1222 COVID-19 vaccine. Only in-frame clones appear in the TCRdb table, and some are missing; sequencing was by immunoSEQ multiplex PCR. The repertoire has around 140,000 clones, 93% of them found once; the top ten carry around 0.85%. Sequencing was performed on peripheral blood, taken on day 0 of MenACWY control vaccination. The receptors originated from an adult in good health.

This clone has just one count. The J gene is TRBJ1-2, the V gene TRBV2; D ambiguous. V was clipped by 3 bases and J by 4 bases, with 15 bases between them. The germline CDR1 and CDR2 sequences are SNHLY and FYNNEI. The CDR3 runs 15 residues. This CDR3 reads CASSEIPAGFYGYTF. The CDR3 DNA follows: TGTGCCAGCAGTGAGATCCCGGCCGGCTTCTATGGCTACACCTTC.

The rearrangement joins TRBV28 to TRBJ1-2; the D gene is possibly TRBD1 (5 bases). CDR1 is MDHEN, CDR2 SYDVKM, per germline. Trimming stripped 6 bases from V and 4 bases from J, with 21 bases between. The CDR3 extends over 16 amino acids. CDR3 DNA sequence: TGTGCCAGCAGATTTTCACAGGACCCCTTCGGCTATGGCTACACCTTC. Translating it yields CASRFSQDPFGYGYTF.